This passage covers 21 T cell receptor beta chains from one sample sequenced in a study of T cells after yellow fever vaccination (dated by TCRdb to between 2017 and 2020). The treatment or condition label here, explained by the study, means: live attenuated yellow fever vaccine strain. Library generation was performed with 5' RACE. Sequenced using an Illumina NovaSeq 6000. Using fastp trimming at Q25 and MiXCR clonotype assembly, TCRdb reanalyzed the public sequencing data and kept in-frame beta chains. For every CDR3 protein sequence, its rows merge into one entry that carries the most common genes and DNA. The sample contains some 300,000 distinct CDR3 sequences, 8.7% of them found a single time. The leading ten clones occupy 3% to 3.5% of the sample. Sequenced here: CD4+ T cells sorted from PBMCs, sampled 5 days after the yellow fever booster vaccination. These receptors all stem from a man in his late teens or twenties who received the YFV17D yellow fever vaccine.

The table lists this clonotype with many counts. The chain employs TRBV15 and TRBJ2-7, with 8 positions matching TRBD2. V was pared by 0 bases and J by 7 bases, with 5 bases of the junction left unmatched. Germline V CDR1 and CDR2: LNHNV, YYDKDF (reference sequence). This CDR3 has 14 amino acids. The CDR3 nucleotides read TGTGCCACCAGCAGAGACGGGGGGGTAGGAGAGCAGTACGTC. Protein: CATSRDGGVGEQYV.

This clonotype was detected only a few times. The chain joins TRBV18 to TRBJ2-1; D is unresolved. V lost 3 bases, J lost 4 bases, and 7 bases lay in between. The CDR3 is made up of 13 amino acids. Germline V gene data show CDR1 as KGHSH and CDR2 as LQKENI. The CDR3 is CASSPSAYNEQFF. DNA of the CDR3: TGTGCCAGCTCACCGTCAGCTTACAATGAGCAGTTCTTC.

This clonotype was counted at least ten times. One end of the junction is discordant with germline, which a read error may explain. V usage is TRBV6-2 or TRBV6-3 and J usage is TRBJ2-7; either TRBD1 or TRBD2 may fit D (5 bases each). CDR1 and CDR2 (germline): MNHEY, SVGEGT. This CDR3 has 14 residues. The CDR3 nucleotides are TGTGCCAGCAGTCGCCGGGACCGCTCCGACGAGCAGTACTTC. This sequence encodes CASSRRDRSDEQYF.

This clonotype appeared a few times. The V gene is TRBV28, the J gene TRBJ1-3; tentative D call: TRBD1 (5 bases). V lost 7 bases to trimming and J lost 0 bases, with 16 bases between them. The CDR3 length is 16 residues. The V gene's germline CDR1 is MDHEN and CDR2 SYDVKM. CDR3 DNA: TGTGCCAGCACCTCGTTGGGGCCTCTCTCTGGAAACACCATATATTTT. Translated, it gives CASTSLGPLSGNTIYF.

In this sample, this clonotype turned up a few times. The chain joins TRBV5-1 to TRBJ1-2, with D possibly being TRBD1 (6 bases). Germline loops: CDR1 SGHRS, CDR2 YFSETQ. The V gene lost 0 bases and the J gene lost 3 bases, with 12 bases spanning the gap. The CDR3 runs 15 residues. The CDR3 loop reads CASSLAGTMDYGYTF. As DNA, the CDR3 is TGCGCCAGCAGCTTGGCCGGGACAATGGACTATGGCTACACCTTC.

CDR3 nucleotide sequence: TGCAGTGCTACTAGCGGGGGGTCTTACACAGATACGCAGTATTTT. It codes for CSATSGGSYTDTQYF. The rearrangement joins TRBV20-1 to TRBJ2-3, with 11 bases matching TRBD2. The CDR3 covers 15 residues. The junction had 5 bases not matched to a gene; V was cut back by 4 bases and J by 2 bases. Germline V gene lookup returns CDR1 DFQATT and CDR2 SNEGSKA (reference sequence).

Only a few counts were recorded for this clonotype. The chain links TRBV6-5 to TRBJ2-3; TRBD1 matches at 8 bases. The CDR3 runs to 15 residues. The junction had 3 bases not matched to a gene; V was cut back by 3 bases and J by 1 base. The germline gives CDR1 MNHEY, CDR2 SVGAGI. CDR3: CASSYRGQGTDTQYF. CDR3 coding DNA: TGTGCCAGCAGTTATAGGGGACAGGGCACAGATACGCAGTATTTT.

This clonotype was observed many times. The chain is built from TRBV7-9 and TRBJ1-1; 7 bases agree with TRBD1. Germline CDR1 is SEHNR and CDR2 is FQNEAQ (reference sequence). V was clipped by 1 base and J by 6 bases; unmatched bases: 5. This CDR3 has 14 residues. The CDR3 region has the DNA TGTGCCAGCAGCTTAGAAGGGGGCGCTTCTGAAGCTTTCTTT. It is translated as CASSLEGGASEAFF.

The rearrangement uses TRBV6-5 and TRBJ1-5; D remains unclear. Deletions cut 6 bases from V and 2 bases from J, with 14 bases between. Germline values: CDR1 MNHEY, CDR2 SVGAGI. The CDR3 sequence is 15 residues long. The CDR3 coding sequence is TGTGCCAGCAGCCCCAATTGGGTGGGCAATCAGCCCCAGCATTTT. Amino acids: CASSPNWVGNQPQHF.

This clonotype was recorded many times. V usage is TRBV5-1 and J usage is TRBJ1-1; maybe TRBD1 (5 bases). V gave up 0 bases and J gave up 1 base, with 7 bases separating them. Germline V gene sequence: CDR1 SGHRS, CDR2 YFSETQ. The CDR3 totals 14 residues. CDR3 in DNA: TGCGCCAGCAGCTTGGGAGACAGGAACACTGAAGCTTTCTTT. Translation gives CASSLGDRNTEAFF. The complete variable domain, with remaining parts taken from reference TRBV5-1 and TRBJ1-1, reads KAGVTQTPRYLIKTRGQQVTLSCSPISGHRSVSWYQQTPGQGLQFLFEYFSETQRNKGNFPGRFSGRQFSNSRSEMNVSTLELGDSALYLCASSLGDRNTEAFFGQGTRLTVV.

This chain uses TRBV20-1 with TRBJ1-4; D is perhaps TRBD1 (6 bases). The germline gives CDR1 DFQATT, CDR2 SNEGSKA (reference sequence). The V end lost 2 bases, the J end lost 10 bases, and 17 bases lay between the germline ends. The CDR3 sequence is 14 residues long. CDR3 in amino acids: CSARRDTSLRKLFF. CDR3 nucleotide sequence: TGCAGTGCTAGACGGGACACCTCTCTCAGAAAACTGTTTTTT.

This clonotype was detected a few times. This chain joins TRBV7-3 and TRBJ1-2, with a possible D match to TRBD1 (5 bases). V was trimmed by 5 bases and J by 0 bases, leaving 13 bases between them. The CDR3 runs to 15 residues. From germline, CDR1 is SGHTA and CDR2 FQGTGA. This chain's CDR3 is CASSPQQGANYGYTF. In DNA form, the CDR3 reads TGTGCCAGCAGCCCCCAGCAGGGAGCTAACTATGGCTACACCTTC.

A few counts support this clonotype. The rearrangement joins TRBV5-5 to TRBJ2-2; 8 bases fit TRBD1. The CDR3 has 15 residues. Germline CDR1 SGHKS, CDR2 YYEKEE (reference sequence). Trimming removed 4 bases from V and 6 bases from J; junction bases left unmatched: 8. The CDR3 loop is CASSQGALGSGELFF. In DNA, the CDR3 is TGTGCCAGCAGCCAGGGGGCTCTAGGCTCCGGGGAGCTGTTTTTT.

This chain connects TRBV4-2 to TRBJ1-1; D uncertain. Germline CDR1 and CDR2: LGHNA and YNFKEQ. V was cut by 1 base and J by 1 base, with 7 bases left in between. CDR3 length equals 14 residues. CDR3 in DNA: TGTGCCAGCAGCCAAGCTCGGCAGAACACTGAAGCTTTCTTT. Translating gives CASSQARQNTEAFF.

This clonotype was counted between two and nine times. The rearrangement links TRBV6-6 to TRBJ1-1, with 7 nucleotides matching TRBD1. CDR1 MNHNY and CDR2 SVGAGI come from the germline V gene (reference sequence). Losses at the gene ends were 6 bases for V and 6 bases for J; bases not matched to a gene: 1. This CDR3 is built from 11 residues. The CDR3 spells CASRDRPEAFF. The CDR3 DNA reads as TGTGCCAGCAGGGACAGGCCTGAAGCTTTCTTT.

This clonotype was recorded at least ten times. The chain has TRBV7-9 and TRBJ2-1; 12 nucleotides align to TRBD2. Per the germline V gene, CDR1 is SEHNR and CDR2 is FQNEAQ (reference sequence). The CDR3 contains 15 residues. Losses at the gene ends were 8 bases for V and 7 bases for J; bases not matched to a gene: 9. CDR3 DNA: TGTGCCAGCGCCGCCCTGACTAGCGGGAGAAATGAGCAGTTCTTC. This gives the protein CASAALTSGRNEQFF.

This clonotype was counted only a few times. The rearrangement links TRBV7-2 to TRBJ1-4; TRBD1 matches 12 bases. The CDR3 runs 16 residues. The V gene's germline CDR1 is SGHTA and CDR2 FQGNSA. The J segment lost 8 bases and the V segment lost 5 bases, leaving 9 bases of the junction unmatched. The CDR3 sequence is CASSPRDRGPVEKLFF. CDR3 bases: TGTGCCAGCAGCCCCCGGGACAGGGGGCCTGTGGAAAAACTGTTTTTT.

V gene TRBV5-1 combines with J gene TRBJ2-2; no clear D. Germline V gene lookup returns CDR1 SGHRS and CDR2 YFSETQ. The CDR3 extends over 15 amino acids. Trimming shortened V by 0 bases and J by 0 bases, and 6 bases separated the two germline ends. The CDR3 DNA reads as TGCGCCAGCAGCTTGGGTCAGACGAACACCGGGGAGCTGTTTTTT. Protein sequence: CASSLGQTNTGELFF.

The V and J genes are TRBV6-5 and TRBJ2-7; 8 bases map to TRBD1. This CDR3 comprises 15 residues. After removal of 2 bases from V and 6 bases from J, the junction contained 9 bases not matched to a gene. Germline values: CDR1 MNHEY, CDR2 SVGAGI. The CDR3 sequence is CASSYGGQVAPEQYF. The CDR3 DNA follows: TGTGCCAGCAGTTACGGGGGACAGGTCGCCCCCGAGCAGTACTTC.

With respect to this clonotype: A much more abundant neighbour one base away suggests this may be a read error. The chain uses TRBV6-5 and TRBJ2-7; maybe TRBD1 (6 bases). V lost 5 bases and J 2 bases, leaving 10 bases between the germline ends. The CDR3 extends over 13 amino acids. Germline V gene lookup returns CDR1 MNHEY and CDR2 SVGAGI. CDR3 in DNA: TGTGCCAGCAGTATCGGACAGACCTACGAGCAGTACGTC. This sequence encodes CASSIGQTYEQYV.

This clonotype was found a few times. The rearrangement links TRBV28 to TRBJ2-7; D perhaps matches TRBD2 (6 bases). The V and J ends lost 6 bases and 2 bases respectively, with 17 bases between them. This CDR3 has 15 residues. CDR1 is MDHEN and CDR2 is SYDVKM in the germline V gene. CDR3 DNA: TGTGCCAGCAGACAAACGGGGAGGAACGCCTACGAGCAGTACGTC. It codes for CASRQTGRNAYEQYV.